This TCR beta chain was obtained from a study of response to subunit inactivated influenza vaccine. Via MiXCR, TCRdb re-called the RT-PCR reads, giving one row per CDR3 protein. The sample includes around 570,000 distinct CDR3 sequences, roughly 8.2% seen only once; the top ten take over 10%. CDR3 length equals 14 residues. Germline V lookup: CDR1 WSHSY, CDR2 SAAADI. V lost 7 bases, J lost 6 bases, and 3 bases stayed unmatched. The chain combines TRBV10-2 with TRBJ2-1, with 13 bases matching TRBD2. Sequencing was performed on PBMCs from blood, taken roughly 24 months after vaccination. The receptor comes from a man between 50 and 69 years old who received an inactivated influenza vaccine. CDR3 region: CASTRTSGGNEQFF. The CDR3 region has the DNA TGCGCCAGCACAAGGACTAGCGGGGGCAATGAGCAGTTCTTC.